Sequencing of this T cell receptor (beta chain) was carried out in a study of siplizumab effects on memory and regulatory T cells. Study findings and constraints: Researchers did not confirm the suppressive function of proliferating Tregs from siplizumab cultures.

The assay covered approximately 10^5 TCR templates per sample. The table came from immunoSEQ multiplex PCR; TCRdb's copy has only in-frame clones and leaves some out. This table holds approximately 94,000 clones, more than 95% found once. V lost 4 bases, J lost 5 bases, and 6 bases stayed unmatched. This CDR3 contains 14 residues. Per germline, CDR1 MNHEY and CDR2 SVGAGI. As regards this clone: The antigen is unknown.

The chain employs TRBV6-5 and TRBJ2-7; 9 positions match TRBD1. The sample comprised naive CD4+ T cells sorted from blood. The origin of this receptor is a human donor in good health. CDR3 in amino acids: CASSFGQGRNEQYF. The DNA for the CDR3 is TGTGCCAGCAGTTTCGGACAGGGGAGGAACGAGCAGTACTTC.